This T cell receptor (beta chain) is from a study of T cells in Graves' hyperthyroidism and ophthalmopathy. The sample holds a few counts of this clonotype. RNA transcripts gave rise to amplified TCR beta CDR3 regions. The TCR CDR3 first-round RT-PCR relied on the HTBI primer set. TCRdb called the multiplex PCR reads again in MiXCR, with one record for every CDR3 protein. The data hold fewer than 500,000 distinct CDR3 sequences, with roughly 15% observed a single time. Losses at the gene ends were 2 bases for V and 4 bases for J; bases not matched to a gene: 2. The CDR3 spans 15 residues. Germline V lookup: CDR1 MNHEY, CDR2 SVGEGT.

This sequence originates from a man in his late teens or twenties with Graves' ophthalmopathy. The sequencing input was blood. The gene calls are TRBV6-2 or TRBV6-3 and TRBJ2-2, with 9 bases lining up with TRBD2. The CDR3 protein is CASSYGLASTGELFF. The CDR3 region has the DNA TGTGCCAGCAGTTACGGACTAGCGTCCACCGGGGAGCTGTTTTTT.